Presented here are 30 T cell receptor beta chains from one specimen sequenced in a study of early T cells in non-severe SARS-CoV-2 infection. From the 5' RACE reads, TCRdb called clonotypes with MiXCR, one entry per CDR3 protein. The sample consists of some 48,000 distinct CDR3 sequences, roughly 4% of them appearing once. Sequencing input: whole blood. Every receptor here comes from an adult who was a healthcare worker with PCR-confirmed SARS-CoV-2 infection or an uninfected control (not recorded which).

This clonotype was observed many times. For the CDR3, the DNA is TGTGCCACCGGGGGCTGGTTAACAGATACGCAGTATTTT. This translates into CATGGWLTDTQYF. This sequence joins TRBV15 and TRBJ2-3; a possible D gene is TRBD1 (6 bases). CDR3 length: 13 residues. The V gene's germline CDR1 is LNHNV and CDR2 YYDKDF (reference sequence). V lost 8 bases, J lost 3 bases, and 12 bases lay in between.

The genes are TRBV7-2 and TRBJ2-2; D gene unclear. CDR1 is SGHTA and CDR2 is FQGNSA in the germline V gene. With 4 bases removed from V and 2 bases from J, the gap between germline ends came to 11 bases. The CDR3 runs to 15 residues. CDR3 in DNA: TGTGCCAGCAGCTCTGCCGGACCTAACACCGGGGAGCTGTTTTTT. Residues: CASSSAGPNTGELFF.

This clonotype was recorded at least ten times. This rearrangement joins TRBV6-1 to TRBJ2-7, with unresolved D. CDR1 MNHNS and CDR2 SASEGT come from the germline V gene. CDR3 length: 10 residues. Trimming removed 3 bases at V and 3 bases at J, with 0 bases between. The CDR3 sequence: CASSDYEQYF. The CDR3 coding sequence is TGTGCCAGCAGTGACTACGAGCAGTACTTC.

This clonotype was detected many times. The chain uses TRBV6-2 or TRBV6-3 and TRBJ1-5, with D possibly TRBD1 on 6 matching bases. Germline V CDR1 and CDR2: MNHEY, SVGEGT. The CDR3 contains 14 residues. The ends were cut back, 7 bases at V and 4 bases at J, with 14 bases in the middle. CDR3 sequence reads: CASTEGGGNQPQHF. DNA for the CDR3: TGTGCCAGCACTGAGGGGGGAGGAAATCAGCCCCAGCATTTT.

The table lists this clonotype with many counts. The chain recombines TRBV12-3 or TRBV12-4 with TRBJ2-5, with 10 bases matching TRBD2. CDR3 length equals 15 residues. Trimming removed 6 bases from V and 2 bases from J; junction bases left unmatched: 6. CDR3 sequence (DNA): TGTGCCAGCAGATATTCACTAGCGGGACAAGAGACCCAGTACTTC. The encoded protein is CASRYSLAGQETQYF.

This clonotype was seen repeatedly, ten times or more. CDR3 in amino acids: CAISESGMGVSTGELFF. Written as DNA, the CDR3 is TGTGCCATCAGTGAGTCCGGTATGGGAGTAAGTACCGGGGAGCTGTTTTTT. The chain is built from TRBV10-3 and TRBJ2-2; D might be TRBD2 (5 bases). The CDR3 loop spans 17 amino acids. The germline gives CDR1 ENHRY, CDR2 SYGVKD. The V gene lost 0 bases and the J gene lost 5 bases, with 16 bases spanning the gap.

The sample holds many counts of this clonotype. The CDR3 nucleotides are TGTGCCAGCACAAGACAGGGTGTGAACACTGAAGCTTTCTTT. Translated: CASTRQGVNTEAFF. The chain employs TRBV12-3 or TRBV12-4 and TRBJ1-1, with 7 bases that match TRBD1. The CDR3 is 14 residues long. V shed 7 bases, J shed 0 bases, and the junction held 5 bases outside the gene matches.

In its sample, this clonotype was seen many times. V is TRBV5-6 and J is TRBJ2-3; D call uncertain. Trimming left V 2 bases short and J 2 bases short, with 21 bases between. CDR3 length: 18 residues. Germline CDR1 reads SGHDT; CDR2 reads YYEEEE. CDR3 sequence reads: CASSFKSFLGPFTDTQYF. In DNA form, the CDR3 reads TGTGCCAGCAGCTTCAAGTCGTTCCTCGGACCGTTCACAGATACGCAGTATTTT.

This clonotype was observed many times. The chain is built from TRBV7-9 and TRBJ2-1, with D unclear. V was pared by 1 base and J by 3 bases, with 16 bases between. The CDR3 has 17 residues. Germline assignment: CDR1 SEHNR and CDR2 FQNEAQ (reference sequence). CDR3 DNA sequence: TGTGCCAGCAGCTTAGGCCTCGGGCAGGATCTCTACAATGAGCAGTTCTTC. As protein: CASSLGLGQDLYNEQFF.

The table lists this clonotype with many counts. This chain connects TRBV6-2 or TRBV6-3 to TRBJ2-2; 7 nucleotides agree with TRBD1. The CDR3 sequence is 13 residues long. V shed 6 bases, J shed 4 bases, and the junction held 2 bases outside the gene matches. Germline V gene data show CDR1 as MNHEY and CDR2 as SVGEGT. CDR3 sequence: CASRAGGTGELFF. The CDR3 DNA reads as TGTGCCAGCAGGGCAGGGGGCACCGGGGAGCTGTTTTTT.

A note on this clonotype: It may be a read error: a sequence one base away is much more abundant. The CDR3 DNA follows: TGCGCCAGCAGCCAGATCTTCGACAGCTCTGGGACCAACGTCCTGCCTTTC. As protein: CASSQIFDSSGTNVLPF. This chain links TRBV4-1 with TRBJ2-6; D could derive from TRBD1 or TRBD2 (5 bases each). This CDR3 has 17 amino acids. The V gene's germline CDR1 is MGHRA and CDR2 YSYEKL.

This clonotype was recorded a few times. The chain combines TRBV29-1 with TRBJ1-1; D is uncertain. From germline, CDR1 is SQVTM and CDR2 ANQGSEA. The CDR3 has 12 amino acids. Trimming stripped 5 bases from V and 2 bases from J, with 9 bases between. Here the CDR3 reads CSVNPSNTEAFF. The CDR3 DNA follows: TGCAGCGTTAACCCGTCCAACACTGAAGCTTTCTTT.

This clonotype was counted at least ten times. The chain recombines TRBV7-9 with TRBJ1-3; perhaps TRBD1 as D (6 bases). CDR1 SEHNR and CDR2 FQNEAQ come from the germline V gene (reference sequence). V lost 6 bases and J lost 0, with 18 bases in between. The CDR3 is 17 amino acids. The CDR3 DNA is TGTGCCAGCAGGTACCACAGGGAAAGGCTCTCTGGAAACACCATATATTTT. It specifies CASRYHRERLSGNTIYF.

In this sample, this clonotype turned up many times. The rearrangement links TRBV19 to TRBJ2-7; D perhaps matches TRBD2 (6 bases). V was shortened by 6 bases and J by 2 bases, with 14 bases between the two germline ends. There are 14 residues in the CDR3. Germline CDR1 is LNHDA and CDR2 is SQIVND (reference sequence). The DNA for the CDR3 is TGTGCCAGTAGAACCGGGACGGGAGCCTACGAGCAGTACTTC. Translation: CASRTGTGAYEQYF.

This clonotype was seen many times. The CDR3 loop reads CASSLRGSSYNEQFF. CDR3 bases: TGTGCCAGCAGCTTGCGGGGTAGCTCCTACAATGAGCAGTTCTTC. The genes are TRBV5-4 and TRBJ2-1; D possibly corresponds to TRBD2 (5 bases). There are 15 residues in the CDR3. Trimming pared 1 base from V and 0 bases from J, leaving 8 bases between. Germline V gene lookup returns CDR1 SGHNT and CDR2 YYREEE (reference sequence).

Many counts were recorded for this clonotype. V and J are TRBV20-1 and TRBJ1-6; maybe TRBD1 (6 bases). The V end lost 7 bases, the J end lost 8 bases, and 15 bases lay between the germline ends. CDR3 size: 13 residues. The germline CDR1 and CDR2 sequences are DFQATT and SNEGSKA (reference sequence). CDR3 bases: TGCAGTGTATCGGGGGGCGAAGATTCACCCCTCCACTTT. It is translated as CSVSGGEDSPLHF.

The J gene is TRBJ2-3, the V gene TRBV19; D gene ambiguous. This CDR3 region has 12 residues. The V end was cut by 3 bases, the J end by 4 bases, with 5 bases between. Germline V gene sequence: CDR1 LNHDA, CDR2 SQIVND (reference sequence). The CDR3 protein is CASSMGADTQYF. In DNA, the CDR3 is TGTGCCAGTAGTATGGGTGCAGATACGCAGTATTTT.

There are many counts of this clonotype. The J gene is TRBJ2-6, the V gene TRBV7-3; a weak D match, TRBD2 (5 bases). Germline CDR1 is SGHTA and CDR2 is FQGTGA. Between the trimmed V and J ends, which lost 2 bases and 1 base, there was a span of 18 bases. The CDR3 runs 19 residues. The CDR3 region is CASSLAVREGWSGANVLTF. CDR3 nucleotide sequence: TGTGCCAGCAGCTTAGCGGTTCGGGAAGGATGGTCTGGGGCCAACGTCCTGACTTTC.

This clonotype occurred many times. The rearrangement uses TRBV10-3 and TRBJ2-5; 7 bases match TRBD2. This CDR3 contains 14 residues. V was pared by 10 bases and J by 4 bases, with 12 bases of the junction left unmatched. Germline assignment: CDR1 ENHRY and CDR2 SYGVKD. CDR3 bases: TGTGCCACCAAAGAGAGCGGGGAGGCAGAGACCCAGTACTTC. Its translation: CATKESGEAETQYF.

The V gene is TRBV7-9, the J gene TRBJ2-7, with D perhaps given as TRBD1 or TRBD2 (6 bases each). Germline V gene lookup returns CDR1 SEHNR and CDR2 FQNEAQ (reference sequence). The CDR3 runs 14 residues. V lost 5 bases and J 3 bases, leaving 14 bases between the germline ends. CDR3 DNA sequence: TGTGCCAGCAGCCCCGGGGGCGCAATCTACGAGCAGTACTTC. Its translation is CASSPGGAIYEQYF.

There are many counts of this clonotype. The J gene is TRBJ2-1, the V gene TRBV11-2, with 8 nucleotides matching TRBD2. The germline CDR1 and CDR2 sequences are SGHAT and FQNNGV. The CDR3 runs 13 residues. The CDR3 region has the DNA TGTGCGCAAGGGCGGGGGGCCTACAATGAGCAGTTCTTC. Protein: CAQGRGAYNEQFF. The full variable domain, rest sourced from reference TRBV11-2 and TRBJ2-1, is EAGVAQSPRYKIIEKRQSVAFWCNPISGHATLYWYQQILGQGPKLLIQFQNNGVVDDSQLPKDRFSAERLKGVDSTLKIQPAKLEDSAVYLCAQGRGAYNEQFFGPGTRLTVL.

J is TRBJ2-7 and V is TRBV29-1, with TRBD2 identical over 11 bases. Germline assignment: CDR1 SQVTM and CDR2 ANQGSEA. Unmatched junction bases numbered 4, after V lost 7 bases and J lost 5 bases. The CDR3 is made up of 12 amino acids. CDR3 loop: CSGRGLADEQYF. The CDR3 coding sequence is TGCAGCGGCCGGGGACTAGCGGACGAGCAGTACTTC.

The sample holds many counts of this clonotype. The CDR3 is CASSYLVDTQYF. The DNA of the CDR3 is TGTGCCAGCAGTTACCTCGTGGATACGCAGTATTTT. This sequence joins TRBV6-2 or TRBV6-3 and TRBJ2-3; no definite D call. CDR3 length: 12 amino acids. CDR1 and CDR2 (germline): MNHEY, SVGEGT. V gave up 2 bases and J gave up 6 bases, with 6 bases separating them.

The rearrangement uses TRBV6-1 and TRBJ1-1; no clear D. V lost 8 bases and J 1 base, leaving 5 bases between the germline ends. This CDR3 is built from 11 residues. CDR1 is MNHNS and CDR2 is SASEGT in the germline V gene. CDR3: CASLKNTEAFF. In DNA, the CDR3 is TGTGCCAGCTTAAAGAACACTGAAGCTTTCTTT.

This clonotype was counted at least ten times. The J gene is TRBJ2-1, the V gene TRBV10-3; D is possibly TRBD1 (5 bases). The CDR3 length is 16 residues. V lost 6 bases to trimming and J lost 0 bases, with 15 bases between them. Germline V gene lookup returns CDR1 ENHRY and CDR2 SYGVKD. The CDR3 nucleotides are TGTGCCATCAGACCTACAGGAGCTAGCTCCTACAATGAGCAGTTCTTC. This gives the protein CAIRPTGASSYNEQFF.

This clonotype has more than one count but fewer than ten. The rearrangement links TRBV6-5 to TRBJ2-1; the match to TRBD1 covers 7 bases. Germline loops: CDR1 MNHEY, CDR2 SVGAGI. This CDR3 spans 12 amino acids. V was pared by 7 bases and J by 8 bases, with 5 bases of the junction left unmatched. The CDR3 nucleotides read TGTGCCAGCACCCGACAGGGCGATGAGCAGTTCTTC. It specifies CASTRQGDEQFF.

The rearrangement joins TRBV7-2 to TRBJ1-1, with 7 bases lining up with TRBD1. This CDR3 spans 14 amino acids. CDR1 and CDR2 from the germline V gene are SGHTA and FQGNSA. V trimming: 5 bases; J trimming: 0 bases; junction bases outside the gene matches: 3. The CDR3 DNA sequence: TGTGCCAGCAGCCTGACAGGGCTGAACACTGAAGCTTTCTTT. Translating it yields CASSLTGLNTEAFF.

This clonotype was observed a few times. V gene TRBV29-1 combines with J gene TRBJ1-4; 11 bases are a match to TRBD1. There are 18 residues in the CDR3. Germline lookup yields CDR1 SQVTM and CDR2 ANQGSEA. Germline trimming cut 6 bases from V and 4 bases from J; bases unmatched to any gene: 16. CDR3 protein: CSVGPGTGGSAGNEKLFF. The DNA for the CDR3 is TGCAGCGTCGGACCCGGGACAGGGGGGAGTGCGGGTAATGAAAAACTGTTTTTT. Variable domain in full (rest from reference TRBV29-1 and TRBJ1-4): SAVISQKPSRDICQRGTSLTIQCQVDSQVTMMFWYRQQPGQSLTLIATANQGSEATYESGFVIDKFPISRPNLTFSTLTVSNMSPEDSSIYLCSVGPGTGGSAGNEKLFFGSGTQLSVL.

The table lists this clonotype with many counts. The genes are TRBV7-8 and TRBJ2-7; 8 bases match TRBD2. Trimming removed 4 bases from V and 6 bases from J; junction bases left unmatched: 8. CDR3 length: 14 amino acids. Germline assignment: CDR1 SGHVS and CDR2 FQNEAQ. This CDR3 reads CASSSGRGRSEQYF. In nucleotides, the CDR3 is TGTGCCAGCAGCTCCGGGAGGGGACGGAGCGAGCAGTACTTC.

Regarding this clonotype: One junction end disagrees with the germline gene, perhaps due to a read error. The chain has TRBV9 and TRBJ1-5; D ambiguous. This CDR3 region has 16 residues. Germline V gene data show CDR1 as SGDLS and CDR2 as YYNGEE. CDR3 loop: CASSVGGEASYQPQHF. The CDR3 bases are TGTGCCAGCAGCGTAGGGGGTGAGGCTAGCTATCAGCCCCAGCATTTT.